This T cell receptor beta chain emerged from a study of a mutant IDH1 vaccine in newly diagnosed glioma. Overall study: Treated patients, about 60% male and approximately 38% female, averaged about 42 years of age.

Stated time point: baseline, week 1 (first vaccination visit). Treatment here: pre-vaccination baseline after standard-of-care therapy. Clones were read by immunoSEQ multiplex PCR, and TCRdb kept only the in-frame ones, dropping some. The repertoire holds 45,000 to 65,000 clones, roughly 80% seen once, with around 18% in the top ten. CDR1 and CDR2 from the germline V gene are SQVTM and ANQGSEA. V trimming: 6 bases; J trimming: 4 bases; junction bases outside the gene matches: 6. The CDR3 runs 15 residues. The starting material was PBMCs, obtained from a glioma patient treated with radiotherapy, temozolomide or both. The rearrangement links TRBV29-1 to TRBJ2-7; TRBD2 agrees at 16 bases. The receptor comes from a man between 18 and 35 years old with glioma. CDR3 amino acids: CSVGTSGGAFYEQYF. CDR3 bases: TGCAGCGTGGGGACTAGCGGGGGGGCCTTTTACGAGCAGTACTTC.